A selection of T cell receptor beta chains follows, all from one sample in a study of CD8 T cells in ankylosing spondylitis. TCRdb called the 5' RACE reads again in MiXCR, with one record for every CDR3 protein. This sample has approximately 200,000 distinct CDR3 sequences, with 10% to 15% found just once. Sequencing input: blood, either unsorted or a sorted T cell fraction (not recorded which). These receptors were obtained from a female donor with ankylosing spondylitis or in good health (not recorded which). The CDR3 runs from the conserved cysteine through the conserved F or W. The D gene is left open where the match is weak. Rows give clone size only sometimes, using once, few, many, or a class for an expanded clone.

>NA|TRBV7-2|TRBJ1-5|many
TGTGCCAGCAGCTTAGGCCTAGGAATTCAGCCCCAGCATTTT
CASSLGLGIQPQHF
>TRBD1|TRBV20-1|TRBJ1-2|NA
TGCAGTGCCAGCGTTCAGAGGGGGCGGGATGGCTACACCTTC
CSASVQRGRDGYTF
>NA|TRBV29-1|TRBJ2-7|NA
TGCAGCGCCAAAGAGGAGGGGGCGCCGGGTTACGAGCAGTACTTC
CSAKEEGAPGYEQYF
>NA|TRBV30|TRBJ2-3|many
TGTGCCTGGAGTGTACTGGGGAGGGGGGTCGCAGATACGCAGTATTTT
CAWSVLGRGVADTQYF
>TRBD2|TRBV29-1|TRBJ2-1|NA
TGCAGCGTTGTTAGCGGGAGCTTGGGGTCCTACAATGAGCAGTTCTTC
CSVVSGSLGSYNEQFF
>NA|TRBV25-1|TRBJ1-4|NA
TGTGCCAGCAGTGAACCTCGGGCGCGTAATGAAAAACTGTTTTTT
CASSEPRARNEKLFF
>TRBD2|TRBV5-1|TRBJ2-7|many
TGCGCCAGCAGCTTGGATACTAGCGGGCACAACGAGCAGTACTTC
CASSLDTSGHNEQYF
>TRBD2|TRBV5-1|TRBJ2-2|NA
TGCGCCAGCAGCTTGGAGCTAGCGGGTCCCACCGGGGAGCTGTTTTTT
CASSLELAGPTGELFF
>TRBD2|TRBV14|TRBJ2-2|few
TGTGCCAGCAGCCAATCATTAGGCGGGAGGAACACCGGGGAGCTGTTTTTT
CASSQSLGGRNTGELFF
>TRBD2|TRBV20-1|TRBJ2-1|NA
TGCAGTGCTAGAGCTGGGAGGGCGGCGACTGAGCAGTTCTTC
CSARAGRAATEQFF
>TRBD1|TRBV5-1|TRBJ1-5|many
TGCGCCAGCAGCTTGCAGGGGGGGGATCAGCCCCAGCATTTT
CASSLQGGDQPQHF
>NA|TRBV24-1|TRBJ2-2|NA
TGTGCCACCAGTGCTTACCGGGCCCGAGGCCTGAACACCGGGGAGCTGTTTTTT
CATSAYRARGLNTGELFF
>NA|TRBV4-1|TRBJ2-7|NA
TGCGCCAGCAGCCTAACCATAACGGGCACCTCCTACGAGCAGTACTTC
CASSLTITGTSYEQYF
>NA|TRBV3-1|TRBJ1-1|many
TGTGCCAGCGCCCGGTTAAACACTGAAGCTTTCTTT
CASARLNTEAFF
>NA|TRBV28|TRBJ2-1|NA
TGTGCCAGCACCGGGACACAGTACAATGAGCAGTTCTTC
CASTGTQYNEQFF
>NA|TRBV7-3|TRBJ2-3|NA
TGTGCCAGCAGCTTAATGGGAAGCACAGATACGCAGTATTTT
CASSLMGSTDTQYF
>TRBD2|TRBV14|TRBJ2-1|many
TGTGCCAGCAGCCAATGGGCTAGCGGCCACAATGAGCAGTTCTTC
CASSQWASGHNEQFF
>TRBD2|TRBV9|TRBJ2-7|many
TGTGCCAGCAGCTCAAGCGGGAGCGAGCAGTACTTC
CASSSSGSEQYF
>TRBD1|TRBV3-1|TRBJ1-1|NA
TGTGCCTTCTGCCCAAAGTCCCGGACAGGGGGTTACGCGAACACTGAAGCTTTCTTT
CAFCPKSRTGGYANTEAFF
>TRBD1|TRBV7-2|TRBJ1-2|few
TGTGCCAGCAGCCGAGGGTCACAGGGGAAAAACTATGGCTACACCTTC
CASSRGSQGKNYGYTF
>NA|TRBV12-3/TRBV12-4|TRBJ1-2|many
TGTGCCAGCAGTTACGGGAAGTATGGCTACACCTTC
CASSYGKYGYTF
>NA|TRBV12-3/TRBV12-4|TRBJ1-5|many
TGTGCCAGCAGTTTTTCAGGAGGAGGTCAGCCCCAGCATTTT
CASSFSGGGQPQHF
>TRBD2|TRBV3-1|TRBJ2-1|few
TGTGCCAGCAGCCAAGATTTAGCGGGAGGATTTTATGAGCAGTTCTTC
CASSQDLAGGFYEQFF
>NA|TRBV20-1|TRBJ2-7|NA
TGCAGTGCTAGCAATGGGGGCCTTATATCCTACGAGCAGTACTTC
CSASNGGLISYEQYF
>NA|TRBV19|TRBJ1-5|many
TGTGCCAGTAGCTACAGGGATCAGCCCCAGCATTTT
CASSYRDQPQHF
>TRBD2|TRBV7-2|TRBJ2-1|NA
TGTGCCAGTGGACTAGCCGGTTACAATGAGCAGTTCTTC
CASGLAGYNEQFF
>NA|TRBV15|TRBJ2-1|NA
TGTGCCACCAGCAGAGATGCGCGACCGGGACAGCAGTTCTTC
CATSRDARPGQQFF
>TRBD2|TRBV28|TRBJ2-3|many
TGTGCCAGCAGCACACTAGCGGGAGGGGCAGATACGCAGTATTTT
CASSTLAGGADTQYF
>TRBD2|TRBV20-1|TRBJ2-1|NA
TGCAGTGCTAGAGATCGGGTGCGGGAGGGCCGAAGGAATGAGCAGTTCTTC
CSARDRVREGRRNEQFF
>NA|TRBV19|TRBJ1-5|few
TGTGCCAGTAGGGACAACAGGGTCAATCAGCCCCAGCATTTT
CASRDNRVNQPQHF
>NA|TRBV5-4|TRBJ1-1|few
TGTGCCAGCAGCCTGGGGGGGACGGGTGAAGCTTTCTTT
CASSLGGTGEAFF
>NA|TRBV25-1|TRBJ1-2|few
TGTGCCAGCAGTGATAGGGGGGGAGACAGTGACTATGGCTACACCTTC
CASSDRGGDSDYGYTF
>TRBD2|TRBV5-1|TRBJ2-7|many
TGCGCCAGCAGCTTGCTAGCGGGAGACCACGAGCAGTACTTC
CASSLLAGDHEQYF
>NA|TRBV20-1|TRBJ1-2|many
TGCAGTGCTAAGGGACCTGCTAACTATGGCTACACCTTC
CSAKGPANYGYTF
>NA|TRBV7-8|TRBJ2-2|many
TGTGCCAGCAGCTTATCAGGGGACACCGGGGAGCTGTTTTTT
CASSLSGDTGELFF
>NA|TRBV12-5|TRBJ2-1|many
TGTGCTAGTGCCCTCCGGGATAGCTCCTACAATGAGCAGTTCTTC
CASALRDSSYNEQFF